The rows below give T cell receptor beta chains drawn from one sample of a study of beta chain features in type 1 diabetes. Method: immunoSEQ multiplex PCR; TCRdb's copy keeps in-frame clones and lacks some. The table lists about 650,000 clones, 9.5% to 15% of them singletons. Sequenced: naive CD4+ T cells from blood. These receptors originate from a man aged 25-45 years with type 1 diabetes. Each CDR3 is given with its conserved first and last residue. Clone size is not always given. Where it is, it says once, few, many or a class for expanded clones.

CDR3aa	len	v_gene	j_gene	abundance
CAWSVYQGSGGYTF	14	TRBV30	TRBJ1-2	.
CASREPNSPLHF	12	TRBV7-2	TRBJ1-6	.
CASSLSGLKPQHF	13	TRBV6-5	TRBJ1-5	few
CASSDEQNYGYTF	13	TRBV6-1	TRBJ1-2	.
CASSQAQTPGQDYGYTF	17	TRBV4-2	TRBJ1-2	.
CASSNDQGVGAEKLFF	16	TRBV19	TRBJ1-4	few
CASRGFSDSPLHF	13	TRBV7-2	TRBJ1-6	.
CASSSGQLYGYTF	13	TRBV5-4	TRBJ1-2	few
CAWSVRTSAHNEQFF	15	TRBV30	TRBJ2-1	.
CASSPSPPGVTNYGYTF	17	TRBV14	TRBJ1-2	few
CSEGRQGYTYEQYF	14	TRBV29-1	TRBJ2-7	.
CASSQGQGRQQPQHF	15	TRBV5-6	TRBJ1-5	.
CAWSSSYNEQFF	12	TRBV30	TRBJ2-1	once
CASIQGVGEQYF	12	TRBV2	TRBJ2-7	few
CASSPQGVNIQYF	13	TRBV6-5	TRBJ2-4	few